This section outlines one T cell receptor beta chain sequence together with its context. These data are taken from a study of control samples from healthy donors and cancer patients. Assay: immunoSEQ multiplex PCR; the TCRdb copy retains only in-frame clones and omits some. The sample lists about 140,000 clones, 85% to 95% occurring once. Sequencing was carried out using blood. The source is a man aged 40-49 years in good health.

The CDR3, as DNA: TGCGCCAGCAGCTTGTGGAGGACAGCGAACACTGAAGCTTTCTTT. Translation: CASSLWRTANTEAFF. The chain uses TRBV5-1 and TRBJ1-1, with D perhaps TRBD1 (6 bases). Germline CDR1 reads SGHRS; CDR2 reads YFSETQ. This CDR3 has 15 residues. The germline V and J ends were trimmed by 1 base and 1 base, with 11 bases remaining between them.